A single sample gave rise to the 23 T cell receptor beta chains below, sequenced in a study of control samples from healthy donors and cancer patients. Clones were read by immunoSEQ multiplex PCR, and TCRdb kept only the in-frame ones, dropping some. The table includes 150,000 to 200,000 clones, 85% to 90% detected once. Material for sequencing was blood. The receptor set was obtained from a woman aged 50 to 60 in good health.

In regard to this clone: This CDR3 is also generated by other DNA sequences in the sample. The V and J genes are TRBV28 and TRBJ2-5; D is ambiguous. The V gene's germline CDR1 is MDHEN and CDR2 SYDVKM. The V end lost 3 bases, the J end lost 4 bases, and 3 bases lay between the germline ends. This CDR3 is 11 amino acids long. CDR3 region: CASSLTETQYF. DNA of the CDR3: TGTGCCAGCAGTTTGACAGAGACCCAGTACTTC.

This chain links TRBV5-1 with TRBJ2-7, with 15 bases fitting TRBD2. J lost 3 bases, V lost 3 bases, and 25 bases had no gene match. The CDR3 is 23 amino acids. From germline, CDR1 is SGHRS and CDR2 YFSETQ. The CDR3 DNA is TGCGCCAGCAGCTCGGGACTAGCGGGGGGATATAATCATCCTAGAAGGGGAGACTACGAGCAGTACTTC. Protein sequence: CASSSGLAGGYNHPRRGDYEQYF. The variable domain in full, with the rest retrieved from reference TRBV5-1 and TRBJ2-7, is KAGVTQTPRYLIKTRGQQVTLSCSPISGHRSVSWYQQTPGQGLQFLFEYFSETQRNKGNFPGRFSGRQFSNSRSEMNVSTLELGDSALYLCASSSGLAGGYNHPRRGDYEQYFGPGTRLTVT.

V gene TRBV3-1 (or the pseudogene TRBV3-2) combines with J gene TRBJ2-6; 10 positions match TRBD1. The CDR3 sequence is 19 residues long. J gave up 1 base and V 0 bases, and 6 bases lay outside the gene matches. CDR1 and CDR2 (germline): LGHDT, YNNKEL (reference sequence). The CDR3 coding sequence is TGTGCCAGCAGCCAAGATTTCGGGACAGGGGTTTCTGGGGCCAACGTCCTGACTTTC. This gives the protein CASSQDFGTGVSGANVLTF.

The chain links TRBV28 to TRBJ2-7; 7 nucleotides align to TRBD1. This CDR3 is built from 14 residues. V lost 5 bases, J lost 6 bases, and 10 bases stayed unmatched. Per the germline V gene, CDR1 is MDHEN and CDR2 is SYDVKM. As DNA, the CDR3 is TGTGCCAGCAGTCTCCAGGGGGTTTTTGGCGAGCAGTACTTC. Its protein product is CASSLQGVFGEQYF.

This chain uses TRBV7-2 with TRBJ2-5, with D perhaps being TRBD1 or TRBD2 (5 bases each). Trimming removed 5 bases from V and 5 bases from J, with 15 bases in between. The CDR3 contains 14 residues. Germline V gene lookup returns CDR1 SGHTA and CDR2 FQGNSA. The DNA of the CDR3 is TGTGCCAGCAGCCTGCCGGGCAGGGAGGAGACCCAGTACTTC. This encodes CASSLPGREETQYF. Supplemented by reference TRBV7-2 and TRBJ2-5, the full variable domain reads GAGVSQSPSNKVTEKGKDVELRCDPISGHTALYWYRQSLGQGLEFLIYFQGNSAPDKSGLPSDRFSAERTGGSVSTLTIQRTQQEDSAVYLCASSLPGREETQYFGPGTRLLVL.

J is TRBJ1-1 and V is TRBV28; tentative D call: TRBD1 (6 bases). This CDR3 has 16 amino acids. CDR1 and CDR2 from the germline V gene are MDHEN and SYDVKM. Trimming stripped 2 bases from V and 6 bases from J, with 19 bases between. CDR3 nucleotide sequence: TGTGCCAGCAGTTTAGGAGGGGGTTGGGGGTCATCTGAAGCTTTCTTT. It encodes CASSLGGGWGSSEAFF.

The rearrangement uses TRBV19 and TRBJ1-1; 8 bases map to TRBD1. Germline lookup yields CDR1 LNHDA and CDR2 SQIVND (reference sequence). This CDR3 has 14 residues. Losses at the gene ends were 4 bases for V and 4 bases for J; bases not matched to a gene: 5. Here the CDR3 DNA reads TGTGCCAGTAGTACGACAGGGGAGGTCACTGAAGCTTTCTTT. Translation: CASSTTGEVTEAFF.

J is TRBJ2-2 and V is TRBV6-2 or TRBV6-3, with 12 positions matching TRBD2. The CDR3 covers 18 residues. Germline-derived CDR1 and CDR2 are MNHEY and SVGEGT. V dropped 0 bases and J dropped 6; count of bases not matched to a gene: 8. The CDR3, as DNA: TGTGCCAGCAGTTACTCGGCCCGACTAGCGGGAGTCCCCGGGGAGCTGTTTTTT. This sequence encodes CASSYSARLAGVPGELFF.

The V call is TRBV6-5, the J call TRBJ2-3; the D gene is possibly TRBD1 (6 bases). The CDR3 contains 14 residues. Looked up from germline, CDR1 is MNHEY and CDR2 is SVGAGI. V lost 7 bases, J lost 1 base, and 12 bases lay in between. CDR3 in DNA: TGTGCCAGCACCCATGGGGGCGGCACAGATACGCAGTATTTT. Protein: CASTHGGGTDTQYF.

This clone was observed a single time. The CDR3 nucleotides are TGCGCCAGCAGCTTCGGCGGGGTCACTGAAGCTTTCTTT. Protein product: CASSFGGVTEAFF. J is TRBJ1-1 and V is TRBV5-1; no clear D gene. Germline CDR1 is SGHRS and CDR2 is YFSETQ. The V and J ends lost 2 bases and 4 bases respectively, with 9 bases between them. This CDR3 has 13 residues.

V gene TRBV28 combines with J gene TRBJ1-2; D might be TRBD1 (5 bases). CDR1 is MDHEN, CDR2 SYDVKM, per germline. The CDR3 is 12 residues long. The V gene lost 5 bases and the J gene lost 8 bases, with 12 bases spanning the gap. Written as DNA, the CDR3 is TGTGCCAGCAGTCAGACAGTGGCAGGCTACACCTTC. As protein: CASSQTVAGYTF.

The J gene is TRBJ2-5, the V gene TRBV9; 8 bases map to TRBD2. Losses at the gene ends were 0 bases for V and 5 bases for J; bases not matched to a gene: 6. The CDR3 has 15 amino acids. Germline values: CDR1 SGDLS, CDR2 YYNGEE. CDR3 in amino acids: CASSVGGLVRETQYF. The CDR3 nucleotides read TGTGCCAGCAGCGTAGGGGGACTAGTACGGGAGACCCAGTACTTC.

This clone was observed a few times. This rearrangement joins TRBV5-6 to TRBJ1-3, with a possible D match to TRBD1 (5 bases). The CDR3 loop spans 15 amino acids. V was pared by 0 bases and J by 0 bases, with 7 bases between. Germline loops: CDR1 SGHDT, CDR2 YYEEEE. CDR3: CASSLGGLSGNTIYF. The CDR3 region has the DNA TGTGCCAGCAGCTTGGGGGGCCTCTCTGGAAACACCATATATTTT. Filled out from reference TRBV5-6 and TRBJ1-3, the complete variable domain reads DAGVTQSPTHLIKTRGQQVTLRCSPKSGHDTVSWYQQALGQGPQFIFQYYEEEERQRGNFPDRFSGHQFPNYSSELNVNALLLGDSALYLCASSLGGLSGNTIYFGEGSWLTVV.

The J gene is TRBJ2-5, the V gene TRBV18; no firm D call. In germline, CDR1 is KGHSH, CDR2 LQKENI. The CDR3 extends over 15 amino acids. V lost 1 base and J 3 bases, leaving 12 bases between the germline ends. CDR3 residues: CASSPLTGIEETQYF. The CDR3, as DNA: TGTGCCAGCTCACCACTTACGGGTATTGAAGAGACCCAGTACTTC.

This chain joins TRBV2 and TRBJ1-3; TRBD1 might be the D (6 bases). The CDR3 covers 14 residues. CDR1 is SNHLY, CDR2 FYNNEI, per germline. The V gene lost 6 bases and the J gene lost 4 bases, with 13 bases spanning the gap. CDR3 loop: CASRSQGLGNTIYF. CDR3 nucleotides: TGTGCCAGCAGATCCCAGGGGCTCGGAAACACCATATATTTT.

The chain has TRBV5-1 and TRBJ1-1, with D uncertain. The CDR3 is made up of 15 amino acids. From germline, CDR1 is SGHRS and CDR2 YFSETQ. V was shortened by 0 bases and J by 2 bases, with 11 bases between the two germline ends. DNA of the CDR3: TGCGCCAGCAGCTTGGCCTCGTGGGCAAACACTGAAGCTTTCTTT. Residues: CASSLASWANTEAFF. The full variable domain, with the rest looked up from reference TRBV5-1 and TRBJ1-1, is KAGVTQTPRYLIKTRGQQVTLSCSPISGHRSVSWYQQTPGQGLQFLFEYFSETQRNKGNFPGRFSGRQFSNSRSEMNVSTLELGDSALYLCASSLASWANTEAFFGQGTRLTVV.

V is TRBV6-2 or TRBV6-3 and J is TRBJ2-1; TRBD1 aligns across 9 bases. Germline-derived CDR1 and CDR2 are MNHEY and SVGEGT. V shed 0 bases and J 2 bases; nucleotides not matched to a gene: 2. The CDR3 has 16 residues. CDR3 nucleotide sequence: TGTGCCAGCAGTTACTCGAGGACAGGGGCCTACAATGAGCAGTTCTTC. This sequence encodes CASSYSRTGAYNEQFF.

The V call is TRBV7-9, the J call TRBJ2-5; 8 nucleotides agree with TRBD1. Germline CDR1 reads SEHNR; CDR2 reads FQNEAQ (reference sequence). The CDR3 has 13 amino acids. The ends lost 6 bases at V and 5 bases at J; junction bases unmatched: 5. CDR3 protein: CASSQDRVETQYF. CDR3 DNA sequence: TGTGCCAGCAGTCAGGACAGGGTTGAGACCCAGTACTTC.

This chain uses TRBV5-4 with TRBJ1-4, with D possibly matching TRBD1 (5 bases). Germline CDR1 SGHNT, CDR2 YYREEE (reference sequence). The CDR3 spans 15 residues. The V end was cut by 4 bases, the J end by 0 bases, with 10 bases between. The CDR3 DNA reads TGTGCCAGCAGCCCGGGACTTACAACTAATGAAAAACTGTTTTTT. It encodes CASSPGLTTNEKLFF.

This chain connects TRBV7-2 to TRBJ2-1; 11 nucleotides match TRBD2. Germline V lookup: CDR1 SGHTA, CDR2 FQGNSA. The CDR3 has 16 residues. The V and J ends lost 3 bases and 6 bases, in that order; junction bases with no gene match: 7. This CDR3 is CASSFDSGGAPNEQFF. The DNA of the CDR3 is TGTGCCAGCAGCTTCGATAGCGGGGGGGCTCCCAATGAGCAGTTCTTC.

This chain links TRBV2 with TRBJ1-2, with D unclear. V gave up 4 bases and J gave up 5 bases, with 11 bases separating them. Per germline, CDR1 SNHLY and CDR2 FYNNEI. The CDR3 loop spans 13 amino acids. CDR3 sequence (DNA): TGTGCCAGCAGTGCTTTGGTCTCATATGGCTACACCTTC. Its translation: CASSALVSYGYTF.

The chain links TRBV3-1 (or the pseudogene TRBV3-2) to TRBJ2-5; 13 nucleotides align to TRBD2. The CDR3 is 15 residues long. Germline CDR1 is LGHDT and CDR2 is YNNKEL (reference sequence). Unmatched junction bases numbered 13, after V lost 5 bases and J lost 13 bases. The CDR3 loop is CASSALTSGGTLGYF. CDR3 in DNA: TGTGCCAGCAGCGCCTTGACTAGCGGGGGGACCCTAGGGTACTTC.

V gene TRBV29-1 combines with J gene TRBJ2-3; D gene uncertain. The germline gives CDR1 SQVTM, CDR2 ANQGSEA. V lost 4 bases to trimming and J lost 2 bases, with 13 bases between them. The CDR3 runs 14 residues. The CDR3 region is CSVVRRLYTDTQYF. The CDR3 DNA sequence: TGCAGCGTTGTCCGGCGACTGTACACAGATACGCAGTATTTT.